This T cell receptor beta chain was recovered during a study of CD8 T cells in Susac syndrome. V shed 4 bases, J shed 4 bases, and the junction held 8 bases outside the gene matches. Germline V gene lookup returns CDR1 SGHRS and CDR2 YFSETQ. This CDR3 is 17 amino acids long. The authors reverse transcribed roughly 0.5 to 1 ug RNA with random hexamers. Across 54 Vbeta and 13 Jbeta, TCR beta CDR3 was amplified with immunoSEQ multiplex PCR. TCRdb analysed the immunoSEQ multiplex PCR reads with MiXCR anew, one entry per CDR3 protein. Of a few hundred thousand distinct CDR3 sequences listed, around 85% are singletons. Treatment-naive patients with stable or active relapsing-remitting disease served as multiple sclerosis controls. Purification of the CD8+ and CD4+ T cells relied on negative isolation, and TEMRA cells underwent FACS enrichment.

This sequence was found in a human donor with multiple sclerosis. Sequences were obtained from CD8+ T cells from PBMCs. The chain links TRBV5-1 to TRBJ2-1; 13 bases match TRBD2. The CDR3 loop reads CASSPGLAGEDYNEQFF. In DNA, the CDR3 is TGCGCCAGCAGCCCCGGACTAGCGGGGGAGGATTACAATGAGCAGTTCTTC.